In this sample, the clone carrying this TCR beta chain turned up once. The antigen is unknown. V lost 4 bases and J 11 bases, leaving 18 bases between the germline ends. CDR3 length equals 14 residues. Per germline, CDR1 LNHNV and CDR2 YYDKDF (reference sequence). The data stem from a study of OX40 agonist ivuxolimab in advanced cancers. Looking at the study overall: Hepatocellular carcinoma, melanoma, renal cell or head and neck cancer affected the dose-escalation patients. Therapy given before enrollment (anti-PD-1, anti-PD-L1 or anti-CTLA-4) was allowed, and 30% to 50% had some. Three patients, one with hepatocellular carcinoma and two with cutaneous melanoma, achieved partial responses. Regarding the study as a whole: CD8+ T cells showed, on average, more clonal expansion than CD4+ cells.

Method: immunoSEQ multiplex PCR; TCRdb's copy keeps in-frame clones and lacks some. Counted here are approximately 100,000 clones, 84% occurring once; the ten biggest clones make up roughly 5%. The chain joins TRBV15 to TRBJ1-5; weak D call: TRBD1 (5 bases). This sequence originates from an adult with an advanced solid tumor such as melanoma, head and neck, liver or kidney cancer. Sequencing used CD4+ or CD8+ T cells sorted from blood, obtained in a trial of the OX40 agonist ivuxolimab. For the CDR3, the DNA is TGTGCCACCAGCATTCCAGGGCCCTCGGGGTCCCAGCATTTT. Protein: CATSIPGPSGSQHF.